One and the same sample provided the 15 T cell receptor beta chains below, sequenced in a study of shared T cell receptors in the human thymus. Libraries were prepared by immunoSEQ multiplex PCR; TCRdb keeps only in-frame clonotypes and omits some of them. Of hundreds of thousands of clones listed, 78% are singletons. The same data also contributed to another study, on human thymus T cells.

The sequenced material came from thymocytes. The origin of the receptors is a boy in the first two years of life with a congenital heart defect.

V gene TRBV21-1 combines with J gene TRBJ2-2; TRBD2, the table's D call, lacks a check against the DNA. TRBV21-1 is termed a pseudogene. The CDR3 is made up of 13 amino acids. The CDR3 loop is CASPPGDTGELFF. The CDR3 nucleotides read TGTGCCAGCCCTCCGGGGGACACCGGGGAGCTGTTTTTT.

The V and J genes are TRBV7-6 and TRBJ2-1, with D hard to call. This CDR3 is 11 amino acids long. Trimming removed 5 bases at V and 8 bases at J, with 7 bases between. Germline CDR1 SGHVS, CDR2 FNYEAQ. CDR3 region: CASSQGDEQFF. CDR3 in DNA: TGTGCCAGCAGCCAAGGAGATGAGCAGTTCTTC.

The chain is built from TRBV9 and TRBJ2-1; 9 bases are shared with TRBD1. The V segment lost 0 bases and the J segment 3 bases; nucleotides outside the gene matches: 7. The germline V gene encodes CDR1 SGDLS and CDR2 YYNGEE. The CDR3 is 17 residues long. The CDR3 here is CASSVDLGQGSYNEQFF. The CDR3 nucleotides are TGTGCCAGCAGCGTAGATCTGGGACAGGGAAGCTACAATGAGCAGTTCTTC.

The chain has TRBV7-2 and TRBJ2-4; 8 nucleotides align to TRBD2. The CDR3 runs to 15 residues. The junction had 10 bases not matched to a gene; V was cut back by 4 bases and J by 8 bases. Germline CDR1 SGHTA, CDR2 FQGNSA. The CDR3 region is CASSSLAGMGDIQYF. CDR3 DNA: TGTGCCAGCAGCTCCTTAGCGGGAATGGGAGACATTCAGTACTTC.

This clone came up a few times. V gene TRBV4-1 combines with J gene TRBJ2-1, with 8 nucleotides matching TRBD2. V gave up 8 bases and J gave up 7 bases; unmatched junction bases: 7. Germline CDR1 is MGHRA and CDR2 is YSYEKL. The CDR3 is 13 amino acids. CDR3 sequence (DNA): TGCGCCAGCGGGCTCGGGGGGGAAAATGAGCAGTTCTTC. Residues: CASGLGGENEQFF.

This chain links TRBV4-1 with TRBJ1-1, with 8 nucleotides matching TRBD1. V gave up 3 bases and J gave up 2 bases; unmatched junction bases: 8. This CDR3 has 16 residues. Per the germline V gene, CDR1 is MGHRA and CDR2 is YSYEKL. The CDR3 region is CASSQSTGAYNTEAFF. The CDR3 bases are TGCGCCAGCAGCCAGTCGACAGGGGCCTATAACACTGAAGCTTTCTTT.

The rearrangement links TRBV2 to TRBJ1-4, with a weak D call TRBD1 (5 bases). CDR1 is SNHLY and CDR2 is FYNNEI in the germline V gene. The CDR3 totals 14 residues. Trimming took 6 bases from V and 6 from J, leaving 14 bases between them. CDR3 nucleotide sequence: TGTGCCAGCAGCGGCCGGGGGGGTGATGAAAAACTGTTTTTT. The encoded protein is CASSGRGGDEKLFF.

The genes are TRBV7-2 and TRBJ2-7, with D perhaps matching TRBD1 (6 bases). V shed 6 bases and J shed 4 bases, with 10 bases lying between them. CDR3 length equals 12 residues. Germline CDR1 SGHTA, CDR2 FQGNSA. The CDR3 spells CASRQGWYEQYF. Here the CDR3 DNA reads TGTGCCAGCAGACAGGGATGGTACGAGCAGTACTTC.

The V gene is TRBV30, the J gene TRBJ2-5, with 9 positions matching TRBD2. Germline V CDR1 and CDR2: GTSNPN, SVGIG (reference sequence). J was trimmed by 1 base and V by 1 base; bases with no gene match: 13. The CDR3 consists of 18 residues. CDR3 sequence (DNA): TGTGCCTGGAGTGCCCGACTAGCGGTCCCTGGGGGCCAAGAGACCCAGTACTTC. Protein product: CAWSARLAVPGGQETQYF.

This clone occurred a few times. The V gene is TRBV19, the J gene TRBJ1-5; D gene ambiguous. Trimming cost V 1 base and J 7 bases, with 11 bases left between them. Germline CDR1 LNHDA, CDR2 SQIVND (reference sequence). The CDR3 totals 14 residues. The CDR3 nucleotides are TGTGCCAGTAGTATAGTTTCGGGAGGGCAGCCCCAGCATTTT. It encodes CASSIVSGGQPQHF.

The CDR3 loop reads CAWSTASGKPRSSYEQYF. The CDR3 region has the DNA TGTGCCTGGAGTACCGCTAGCGGAAAACCACGGAGCTCCTACGAGCAGTACTTC. The chain uses TRBV30 and TRBJ2-7, with TRBD2 identical over 7 bases. In germline, CDR1 is GTSNPN, CDR2 SVGIG (reference sequence). The CDR3 consists of 18 residues. The J segment lost 0 bases and the V segment lost 2 bases, leaving 16 bases of the junction unmatched.

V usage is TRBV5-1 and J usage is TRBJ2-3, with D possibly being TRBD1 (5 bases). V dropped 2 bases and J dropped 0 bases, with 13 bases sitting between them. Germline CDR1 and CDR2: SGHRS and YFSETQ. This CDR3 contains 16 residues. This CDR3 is CASSLQEPSSTDTQYF. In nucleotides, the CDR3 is TGCGCCAGCAGCTTACAGGAACCCTCTAGCACAGATACGCAGTATTTT.

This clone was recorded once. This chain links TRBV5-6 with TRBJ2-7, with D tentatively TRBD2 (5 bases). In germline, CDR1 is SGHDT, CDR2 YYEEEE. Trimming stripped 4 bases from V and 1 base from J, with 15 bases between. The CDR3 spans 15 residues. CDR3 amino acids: CASSVPGSRSYEQYF. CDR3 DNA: TGTGCCAGCAGCGTACCGGGAAGTCGGTCCTACGAGCAGTACTTC. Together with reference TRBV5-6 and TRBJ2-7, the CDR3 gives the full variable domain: DAGVTQSPTHLIKTRGQQVTLRCSPKSGHDTVSWYQQALGQGPQFIFQYYEEEERQRGNFPDRFSGHQFPNYSSELNVNALLLGDSALYLCASSVPGSRSYEQYFGPGTRLTVT.

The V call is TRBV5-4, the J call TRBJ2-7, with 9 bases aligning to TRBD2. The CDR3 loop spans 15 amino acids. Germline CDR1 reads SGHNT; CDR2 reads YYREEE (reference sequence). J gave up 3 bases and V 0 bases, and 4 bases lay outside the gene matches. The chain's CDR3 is CASSLDAGGNYEQYF. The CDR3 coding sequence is TGTGCCAGCAGCTTGGACGCGGGAGGGAACTACGAGCAGTACTTC.

This CDR3 reads CASSLSPQKTGPSAAYEQYF. CDR3 coding DNA: TGTGCCAGCAGCTTATCCCCACAAAAGACAGGACCTTCGGCGGCCTACGAGCAGTACTTC. The chain combines TRBV7-8 with TRBJ2-7; the D gene is possibly TRBD1 (6 bases). V lost 2 bases to trimming and J lost 2 bases, with 28 bases between them. The CDR3 length is 20 residues. Looked up from germline, CDR1 is SGHVS and CDR2 is FQNEAQ.